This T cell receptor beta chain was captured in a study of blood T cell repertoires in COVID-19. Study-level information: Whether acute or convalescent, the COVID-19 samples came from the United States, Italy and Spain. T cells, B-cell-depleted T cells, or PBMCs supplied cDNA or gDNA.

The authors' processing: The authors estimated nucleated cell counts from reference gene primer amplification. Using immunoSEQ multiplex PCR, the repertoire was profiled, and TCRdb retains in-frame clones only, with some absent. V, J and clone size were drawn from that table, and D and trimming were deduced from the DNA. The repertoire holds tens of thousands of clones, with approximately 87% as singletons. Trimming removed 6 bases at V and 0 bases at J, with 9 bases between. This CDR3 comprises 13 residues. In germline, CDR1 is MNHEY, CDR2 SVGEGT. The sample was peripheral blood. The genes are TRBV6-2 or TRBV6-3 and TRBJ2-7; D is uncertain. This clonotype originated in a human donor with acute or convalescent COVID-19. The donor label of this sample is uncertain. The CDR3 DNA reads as TGTGCCAGCAGCCCACAGAGCTCCTACGAGCAGTACTTC. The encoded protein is CASSPQSSYEQYF.